Shown below are 7 T cell receptor beta chains from a single sample sequenced in a study of shared clonotypes between healthy human individuals. The method was immunoSEQ multiplex PCR; TCRdb's version includes in-frame clones alone and lacks a portion of them. The sample lists 550,000 to 850,000 clones, 72% occurring once. Material for sequencing was memory CD4+ T cells sorted from blood. Subset given: CD45RA-negative fraction. These receptors all stem from a woman aged 25 to 39 in good health.

This clone turned up a few times. The J gene is TRBJ2-7, the V gene TRBV27, with D perhaps assigned TRBD1 or TRBD2 (6 bases each). With 11 bases removed from V and 2 bases from J, the gap between germline ends came to 16 bases. This CDR3 has 13 residues. Looked up from germline, CDR1 is MNHEY and CDR2 is SMNVEV (reference sequence). The DNA for the CDR3 is TGTGCCTCAAAGGGGGGTACGGCCTACGAGCAGTACTTC. Its translation: CASKGGTAYEQYF.

V usage is TRBV4-2 and J usage is TRBJ1-4; D may be TRBD1 (5 bases). Germline loops: CDR1 LGHNA, CDR2 YNFKEQ. Trimming pared 0 bases from V and 4 bases from J, leaving 9 bases between. The CDR3 consists of 15 residues. The CDR3 DNA is TGTGCCAGCAGCCAAGAAGGGGAGGATAATGAAAAACTGTTTTTT. Residues: CASSQEGEDNEKLFF.

This chain uses TRBV2 with TRBJ1-5; D may be TRBD1 (5 bases). This CDR3 region has 14 residues. Germline V lookup: CDR1 SNHLY, CDR2 FYNNEI. Trimming pared 1 base from V and 9 bases from J, leaving 13 bases between. The CDR3 region has the DNA TGTGCCAGCAGTGAAGTGGCAGGGTATCTGCCCCAGCATTTT. The encoded protein is CASSEVAGYLPQHF. The full variable domain, with the rest looked up from reference TRBV2 and TRBJ1-5, is EPEVTQTPSHQVTQMGQEVILRCVPISNHLYFYWYRQILGQKVEFLVSFYNNEISEKSEIFDDQFSVERPDGSNFTLKIRSTKLEDSAMYFCASSEVAGYLPQHFGDGTRLSIL.

This rearrangement joins TRBV28 to TRBJ1-2; no definite D call. Trimming cost V 2 bases and J 7 bases, with 8 bases left between them. Germline V gives CDR1 MDHEN, CDR2 SYDVKM. The CDR3 consists of 12 residues. CDR3 amino acids: CASSLEISGYTF. For the CDR3, the DNA is TGTGCCAGCAGTTTAGAGATCTCTGGCTACACCTTC.

J is TRBJ1-5 and V is TRBV18; weak D call: TRBD1 (6 bases). The V gene lost 4 bases and the J gene lost 7 bases, with 11 bases spanning the gap. Germline assignment: CDR1 KGHSH and CDR2 LQKENI. The CDR3 has 13 amino acids. The CDR3 is CASSRQDSQPQHF. CDR3 nucleotide sequence: TGTGCCAGCTCACGACAGGACTCGCAGCCCCAGCATTTT.

The chain couples TRBV14 to TRBJ1-5; D is unresolved. The CDR3 is 13 residues long. In germline, CDR1 is SGHDN, CDR2 FVKESK. Trimming shortened V by 2 bases and J by 0 bases, and 2 bases separated the two germline ends. CDR3 sequence: CASSQSSNQPQHF. The DNA of the CDR3 is TGTGCCAGCAGCCAAAGTAGCAATCAGCCCCAGCATTTT. The entire variable domain, with the rest obtained from reference TRBV14 and TRBJ1-5, is as follows: EAGVTQFPSHSVIEKGQTVTLRCDPISGHDNLYWYRRVMGKEIKFLLHFVKESKQDESGMPNNRFLAERTGGTYSTLKVQPAELEDSGVYFCASSQSSNQPQHFGDGTRLSIL.

About this clone: This could be a read error, since a much larger clone is one nucleotide away. This chain uses TRBV6-4 with TRBJ2-3; 10 bases map to TRBD2. CDR1 is MRHNA and CDR2 is SNTAGT in the germline V gene. The CDR3 has 16 amino acids. CDR3 in amino acids: CVSSTSGNKGADTQYF. The CDR3 DNA is TGTGTCAGCAGTACTAGCGGGAATAAGGGGGCAGATACGCAGTATTTT.